The rows below give T cell receptor beta chains drawn from one sample of a study of blood T cell repertoires in COVID-19. Assay: immunoSEQ multiplex PCR; the TCRdb copy retains only in-frame clones and omits some. The sample records around 360,000 clones, 80% to 90% being singletons. Sequenced input: peripheral blood. These receptors came from a woman in her twenties or thirties with COVID-19, enrolled during active disease. The CDR3 runs from the conserved cysteine through the conserved F or W. D genes are given only for firm matches. Only part of the rows carry a size: once, few, many, or a class if the clone is expanded.

j_call d_call clone_size v_call cdr3_length cdr3_nt cdr3_aa
TRBJ1-6 - - TRBV5-1 15 TGCGCCAGCAGCTTGGTAGCCTCCGGCCCCTCACCCCTCCACTTT CASSLVASGPSPLHF
TRBJ1-6 - - TRBV19 15 TGTGCCAGTAGTAAAGAGAGAGCCCGGGTGTCGGCCCTCCACTTT CASSKERARVSALHF
TRBJ2-5 TRBD1 once TRBV30 13 TGTGCCTGGATGGGACAGAGTCTCGAGACCCAGTACTTC CAWMGQSLETQYF
TRBJ1-2 - few TRBV3-1/TRBV3-2 13 TGTGCCAGCAGCCAAAGAGGCCGGGATGGCTACACCTTC CASSQRGRDGYTF
TRBJ1-4 TRBD1 - TRBV19 15 TGTGCCAGTAGTCCCCTACAGGGGACGGTTGAAAAACTGTTTTTT CASSPLQGTVEKLFF
TRBJ2-7 TRBD2 - TRBV30 18 TGTGCCTGGAGGGACCGGACTAGCGGGAGGACCCCGGTGGTCGAGCAGTACTTC CAWRDRTSGRTPVVEQYF
TRBJ1-2 - - TRBV29-1 12 TGCAGCGTTCGTACAGGGATCTATGGCTACACCTTC CSVRTGIYGYTF
TRBJ2-7 TRBD2 - TRBV7-2 16 TGTGCCAGCAGCTTAAATTTGGGACTAGCGGCCTACGAGCAGTACTTC CASSLNLGLAAYEQYF
TRBJ2-1 - - TRBV5-4 17 TGTGCCAGCAGCGGAAGGACAGCTGTTACCATACACGATGAGCAGTTCTTC CASSGRTAVTIHDEQFF
TRBJ2-5 TRBD2 - TRBV10-3 15 TGTGCCATCAGCCCACCTGGCGGGGGTGGGGAGACCCAGTACTTC CAISPPGGGGETQYF
TRBJ2-3 TRBD1 - TRBV7-8 14 TGTGCCACCGGCCCGGGACAGATCGCAGATACGCAGTATTTT CATGPGQIADTQYF
TRBJ2-7 - - TRBV2 14 TGTGCCAGCACAGAAAACAGGGAATTTTACGAGCAGTACTTC CASTENREFYEQYF
TRBJ2-1 TRBD2 - TRBV9 15 TGTGCCAGCAGCGTAACTTCCGGGAGGGGAAATGAGCAGTTCTTC CASSVTSGRGNEQFF
TRBJ2-7 - - TRBV5-5 11 TGTGCCAGCAGCTTCAGGGTGGAGCAGTACTTC CASSFRVEQYF
TRBJ2-7 - few TRBV30 12 TGTGCCTGTCGCGGAGTCTCCTACGAGCAGTACTTC CACRGVSYEQYF
TRBJ1-5 - - TRBV28 14 TGTGCCAGCAGTTTTCTCCGGGAAGAACAGCCCCAGCATTTT CASSFLREEQPQHF
TRBJ1-4 - - TRBV5-1 15 TGCGCCAGCAGCACTCCAGGGCTAGCTAATGAAAAACTGTTTTTT CASSTPGLANEKLFF
TRBJ1-2 - - TRBV7-2 13 TGTGCCAGCAGCTTAGAGCCCACCTATGGCTACACCTTC CASSLEPTYGYTF
TRBJ2-7 TRBD2 - TRBV7-2 13 TGTGCCAGCAGCCCCGGGGGGGTTTACGAGCAGTACTTC CASSPGGVYEQYF
TRBJ1-2 - - TRBV7-9 14 TGTGCCAGCAGCTTAGGCCAGGGCGAATCGAGCTACACCTTC CASSLGQGESSYTF
TRBJ1-1 - - TRBV28 16 TGTGCCAGCAGTTTGGGGGCAGTAAGTGGTCTCACTGAAGCTTTCTTT CASSLGAVSGLTEAFF
TRBJ1-3 TRBD1 - TRBV6-6 16 TGTGCCAGCAGGGACAGGGGACGGGGAGGTGGAAACACCATATATTTT CASRDRGRGGGNTIYF
TRBJ2-2 - - TRBV28 12 TGTGCCACCCTAAAGAACACCGGGGAGCTGTTTTTT CATLKNTGELFF
TRBJ2-3 TRBD2 once TRBV5-4 16 TGTGCCAGCAGATCTCAACTAGCGGGAGGTGGGGATACGCAGTATTTT CASRSQLAGGGDTQYF
TRBJ2-3 TRBD2 once TRBV5-1 15 TGCGCCAGCAGCGGCGGGACTAGCGGGTATGATACGCAGTATTTT CASSGGTSGYDTQYF
TRBJ2-7 TRBD2 - TRBV25-1 18 TGTGCCAGCAGTGACCACCAAAGGGGGGAGCGGGAGGTCTACGAGCAGTACTTC CASSDHQRGEREVYEQYF
TRBJ2-5 - - TRBV6-1 13 TGTGCCAGCAGTGAAGGGGGCTGGGAGACCCAGTACTTC CASSEGGWETQYF
TRBJ2-6 - - TRBV5-4 17 TGTGCCAGCAGTTCGGGGTCCTCCCTTGATGGGGCCAACGTCCTGACTTTC CASSSGSSLDGANVLTF
TRBJ2-3 TRBD1 - TRBV27 15 TGTGCCAGCAGTTTGGGGAACAGGGGGTCAGATACGCAGTATTTT CASSLGNRGSDTQYF
TRBJ2-1 - - TRBV12-3/TRBV12-4 12 TGTGCCAGCAGTTTACGGGGTCATGAGCAGTTCTTC CASSLRGHEQFF
TRBJ2-1 TRBD2 - TRBV7-3 16 TGTGCCAGCAGCTTAACAGTCTCTAGCGGATACAATGAGCAGTTCTTC CASSLTVSSGYNEQFF
TRBJ2-7 - - TRBV6-6 13 TGTGCCAGCAGGATTGGAGGCAACTACGAGCAGTACTTC CASRIGGNYEQYF
TRBJ1-6 - - TRBV5-6 13 TGTGCCAGCAGCCTACCAGGGAATTCACCCCTCCACTTT CASSLPGNSPLHF
TRBJ2-3 TRBD2 - TRBV9 18 TGTGCCAGCAGGCCCGGGACTAGCGGGAGAACGGGCACAGATACGCAGTATTTT CASRPGTSGRTGTDTQYF
TRBJ1-1 - - TRBV4-3 14 TGCGCCAGCAGCCAAGTTTTACAGGGCACTGAAGCTTTCTTT CASSQVLQGTEAFF
TRBJ2-5 TRBD2 - TRBV29-1 12 TGCAGCGTTGACGCGGGAGGAGAGACCCAGTACTTC CSVDAGGETQYF
TRBJ2-3 TRBD2 once TRBV5-4 17 TGTGCCAGCAGCTTGGTCCCAGCGGGAGGGCCGACAGATACGCAGTATTTT CASSLVPAGGPTDTQYF
TRBJ2-5 TRBD2 once TRBV7-9 16 TGTGCCAGCCTTGTTTTCGGCGGGAGGGATGGAGAGACCCAGTACTTC CASLVFGGRDGETQYF
TRBJ2-7 TRBD1 - TRBV4-2 13 TGTGCCAGCAGCCCCACAGGGGAGCGGGAGCAGTACTTC CASSPTGEREQYF
TRBJ1-2 - once TRBV28 15 TGTGCCAGCAGTTTATTCCCGAACTGGTCCTATGGCTACACCTTC CASSLFPNWSYGYTF
TRBJ2-3 TRBD2 - TRBV18 14 TGTGCCAGCTCACCACCCGGACTAGCGGTAGGGCCCTATTTT CASSPPGLAVGPYF
TRBJ2-7 - - TRBV6-5 13 TGTGCCAGCAGCTACAACAGGGACCACGAGCAGTACTTC CASSYNRDHEQYF
TRBJ2-1 TRBD2 once TRBV7-6 16 TGTGCCAGCAGCTTAACGGCGGGAGGGAATAGAAATGAGCAGTTCTTC CASSLTAGGNRNEQFF
TRBJ2-1 - - TRBV24-1 15 TGTGCCACCAGTGGACGAGCGGGCAGTTACAATGAGCAGTTCTTC CATSGRAGSYNEQFF
TRBJ2-3 TRBD2 once TRBV18 16 TGTGCCAGCTCACCCCCAGCGGGAGTGGGCACAGATACGCAGTATTTT CASSPPAGVGTDTQYF
TRBJ2-3 TRBD1 - TRBV29-1 13 TGCAGCGTCGGGACAGGGTTCACAGATACGCAGTATTTT CSVGTGFTDTQYF
TRBJ2-3 TRBD2 - TRBV6-5 14 TGTGCCAGCGGACTAGCGGAAAGCACAGATACGCAGTATTTT CASGLAESTDTQYF
TRBJ2-1 TRBD2 - TRBV28 16 TGTGCCAGCAGTTCGGGAACTAGCGGACATTACAATGAGCAGTTCTTC CASSSGTSGHYNEQFF